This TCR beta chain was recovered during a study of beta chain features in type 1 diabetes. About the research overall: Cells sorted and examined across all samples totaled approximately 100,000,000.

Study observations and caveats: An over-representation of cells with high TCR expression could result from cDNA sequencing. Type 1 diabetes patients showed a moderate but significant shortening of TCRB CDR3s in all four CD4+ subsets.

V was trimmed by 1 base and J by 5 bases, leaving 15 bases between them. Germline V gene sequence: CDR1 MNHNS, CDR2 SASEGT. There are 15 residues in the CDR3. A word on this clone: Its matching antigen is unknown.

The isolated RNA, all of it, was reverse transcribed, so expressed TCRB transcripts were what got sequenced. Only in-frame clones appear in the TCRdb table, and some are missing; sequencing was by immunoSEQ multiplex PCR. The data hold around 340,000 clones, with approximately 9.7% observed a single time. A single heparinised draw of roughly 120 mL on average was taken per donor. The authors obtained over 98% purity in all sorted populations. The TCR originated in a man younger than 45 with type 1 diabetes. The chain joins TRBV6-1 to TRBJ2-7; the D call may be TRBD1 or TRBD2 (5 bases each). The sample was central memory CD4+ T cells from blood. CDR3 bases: TGTGCCAGCAGTGAAGTCCAGGGAGTACACAACGAGCAGTACTTC. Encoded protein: CASSEVQGVHNEQYF.